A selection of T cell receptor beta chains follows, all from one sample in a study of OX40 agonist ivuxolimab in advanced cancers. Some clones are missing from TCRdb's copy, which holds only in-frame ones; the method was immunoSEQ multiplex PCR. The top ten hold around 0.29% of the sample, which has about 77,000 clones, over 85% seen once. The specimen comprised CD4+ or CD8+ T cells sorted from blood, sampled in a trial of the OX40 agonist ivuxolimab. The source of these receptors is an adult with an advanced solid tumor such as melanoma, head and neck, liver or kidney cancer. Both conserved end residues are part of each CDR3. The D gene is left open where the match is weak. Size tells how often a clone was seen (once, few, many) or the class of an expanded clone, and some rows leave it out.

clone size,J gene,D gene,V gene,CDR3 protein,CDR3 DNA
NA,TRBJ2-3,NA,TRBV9,CASSLLGTGEDTQYF,TGTGCCAGCAGCTTACTCGGGACGGGCGAAGATACGCAGTATTTT
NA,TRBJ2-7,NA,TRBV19,CATTAYEQYF,TGTGCCACGACAGCCTACGAGCAGTACTTC
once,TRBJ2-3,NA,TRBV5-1,CASSLGGSGTDTQYF,TGCGCCAGCAGCTTGGGCGGCTCTGGCACAGATACGCAGTATTTT
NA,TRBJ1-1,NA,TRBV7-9,CASSFPVGNFMNTEAFF,TGTGCCAGCAGCTTCCCCGTGGGGAATTTCATGAACACTGAAGCTTTCTTT
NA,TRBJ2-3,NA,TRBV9,CASIVGQFADTQYF,TGTGCCAGCATCGTCGGACAGTTCGCAGATACGCAGTATTTT
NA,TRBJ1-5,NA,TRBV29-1,CSVQQGSEQPQHF,TGCAGCGTTCAACAGGGATCGGAACAGCCCCAGCATTTT
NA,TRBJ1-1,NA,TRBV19,CASKPVQGYTEAFF,TGTGCCAGTAAACCCGTACAGGGATACACTGAAGCTTTCTTT
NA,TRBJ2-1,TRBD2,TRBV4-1,CASHPGGGSYNERFF,TGCGCCAGCCACCCGGGGGGAGGGTCCTACAATGAGCGGTTCTTC
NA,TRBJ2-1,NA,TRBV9,CASSVGSTYNEQFF,TGTGCCAGCAGCGTAGGCAGCACGTACAATGAGCAGTTCTTC
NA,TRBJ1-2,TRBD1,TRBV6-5,CASSRKQGAGYGYTF,TGTGCCAGCAGTCGAAAACAGGGGGCAGGCTATGGCTACACCTTC
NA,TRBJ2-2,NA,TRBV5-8,CASSLGQGGIPTGELFF,TGTGCCAGCAGCTTGGGTCAGGGCGGGATCCCCACCGGGGAGCTGTTTTTT
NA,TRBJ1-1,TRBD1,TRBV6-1,CASSAGTVNTEAFF,TGTGCCAGCAGTGCAGGGACAGTGAACACTGAAGCTTTCTTT
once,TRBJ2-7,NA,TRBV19,CASNDRAGTHEQYF,TGTGCCAGTAATGATCGGGCAGGGACCCACGAGCAGTACTTC
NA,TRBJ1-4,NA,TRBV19,CASSIRGGTNEKLFF,TGTGCCAGTAGTATCCGAGGCGGAACTAATGAAAAACTGTTTTTT
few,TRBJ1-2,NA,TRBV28,CASSLRTPPYYGYTF,TGTGCCAGCAGTTTGCGGACACCGCCGTACTATGGCTACACCTTC
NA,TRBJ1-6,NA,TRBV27,CASRTLQKSYSPLHF,TGTGCCAGCAGAACCCTACAGAAATCCTATTCACCCCTCCACTTT
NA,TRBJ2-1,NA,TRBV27,CASSFLENPSSYNEQFF,TGTGCCAGCAGTTTCCTAGAAAATCCAAGCTCCTACAATGAGCAGTTCTTC
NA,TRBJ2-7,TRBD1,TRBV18,CASSIGTGEVEQYF,TGTGCCAGCTCTATAGGGACAGGGGAGGTCGAGCAGTACTTC
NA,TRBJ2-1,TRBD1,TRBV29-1,CSVEGQGDSYNEQFF,TGCAGCGTTGAGGGACAGGGAGACTCCTACAATGAGCAGTTCTTC
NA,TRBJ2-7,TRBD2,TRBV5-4,CASSLAPSGGSYEQYF,TGTGCCAGCAGCTTGGCCCCTAGCGGGGGCTCCTACGAGCAGTACTTC
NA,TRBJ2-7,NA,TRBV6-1,CASSEAWGSPYYEQYF,TGTGCCAGCAGTGAAGCGTGGGGGAGCCCTTACTACGAGCAGTACTTC
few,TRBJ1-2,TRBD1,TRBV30,CACRDSNYGYTF,TGTGCCTGCCGGGACAGCAACTATGGCTACACCTTC
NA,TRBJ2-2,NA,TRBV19,CASIKGLGTGELFF,TGTGCCAGTATAAAAGGTTTGGGGACCGGGGAGCTGTTTTTT
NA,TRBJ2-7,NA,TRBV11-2,CASSLGVQNNEQYF,TGTGCCAGCAGCTTAGGCGTACAGAACAACGAGCAGTACTTC
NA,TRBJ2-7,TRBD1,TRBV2,CASRDRGYEQYF,TGTGCCAGCAGAGACAGGGGCTACGAGCAGTACTTC
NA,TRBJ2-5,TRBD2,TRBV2,CASRREGETQYF,TGTGCCAGCAGAAGGGAGGGAGAGACCCAGTACTTC
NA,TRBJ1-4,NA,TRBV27,CASSFKPGQGGYEPHEKLFF,TGTGCCAGCAGTTTCAAACCAGGTCAGGGAGGTTACGAGCCCCATGAAAAACTGTTTTTT
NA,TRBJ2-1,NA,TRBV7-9,CASSVGSLMAEQFF,TGTGCCAGCAGCGTAGGTTCCCTGATGGCTGAGCAGTTCTTC
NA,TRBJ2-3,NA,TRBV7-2,CASSLSGFTDTQYF,TGTGCCAGCAGCTTAAGCGGGTTCACAGATACGCAGTATTTT
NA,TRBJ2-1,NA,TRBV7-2,CASSLGQLSYNEQFF,TGTGCCAGCAGCTTAGGACAACTCTCCTACAATGAGCAGTTCTTC
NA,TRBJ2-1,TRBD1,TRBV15,CATSGTVPGFNEQFF,TGTGCCACCAGCGGGACAGTCCCGGGGTTCAATGAGCAGTTCTTC
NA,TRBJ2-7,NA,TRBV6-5,CASSATDGYYEQYF,TGTGCCAGCAGTGCCACAGACGGTTACTACGAGCAGTACTTC
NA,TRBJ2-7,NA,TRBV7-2,CASSLLYDEQYF,TGTGCCAGCAGCTTATTGTACGACGAGCAGTACTTC
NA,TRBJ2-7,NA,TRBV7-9,CASSSPRRGYEQYF,TGTGCCAGCAGCTCGCCTAGACGAGGCTACGAGCAGTACTTC
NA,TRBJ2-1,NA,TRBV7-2,CASSREATSRQFF,TGTGCCAGCAGCCGAGAGGCCACTAGCAGGCAGTTCTTC
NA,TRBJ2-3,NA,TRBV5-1,CASSLEGKGTDTQYF,TGCGCCAGCAGCTTGGAGGGGAAAGGCACAGATACGCAGTATTTT
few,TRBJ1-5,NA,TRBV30,CAWRGQGNQPQHF,TGTGCCTGGAGAGGGCAGGGGAATCAGCCCCAGCATTTT
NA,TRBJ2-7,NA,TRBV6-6,CASSGRSGGEQYF,TGTGCCAGCAGTGGGCGGTCGGGCGGCGAGCAGTACTTC